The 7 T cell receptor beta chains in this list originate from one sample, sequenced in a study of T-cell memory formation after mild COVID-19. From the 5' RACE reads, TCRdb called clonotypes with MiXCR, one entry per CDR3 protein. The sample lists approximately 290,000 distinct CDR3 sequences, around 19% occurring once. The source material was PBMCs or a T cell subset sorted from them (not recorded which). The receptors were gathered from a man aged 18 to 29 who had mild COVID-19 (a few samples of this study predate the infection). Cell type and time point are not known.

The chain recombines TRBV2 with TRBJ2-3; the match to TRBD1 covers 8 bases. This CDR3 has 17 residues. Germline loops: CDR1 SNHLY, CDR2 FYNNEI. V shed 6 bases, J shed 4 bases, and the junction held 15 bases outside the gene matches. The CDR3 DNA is TGTGCCAGCAGGAGACAGGGGATGAAGGCACATTCAGATACGCAGTATTTT. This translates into CASRRQGMKAHSDTQYF.

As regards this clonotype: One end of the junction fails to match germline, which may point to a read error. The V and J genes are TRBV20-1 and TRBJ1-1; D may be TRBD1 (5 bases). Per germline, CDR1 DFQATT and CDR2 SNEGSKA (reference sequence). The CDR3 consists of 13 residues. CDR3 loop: CSANTRVKTEAFF. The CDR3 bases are TGCAGTGCTAATACCAGGGTGAAAACTGAAGCTTTCTTT.

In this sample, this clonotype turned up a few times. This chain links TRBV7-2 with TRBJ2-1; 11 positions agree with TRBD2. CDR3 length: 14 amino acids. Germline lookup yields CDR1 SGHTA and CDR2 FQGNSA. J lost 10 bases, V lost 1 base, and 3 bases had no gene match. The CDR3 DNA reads TGTGCCAGCAGCTTAGATAGCGGGGGGGAGGAGCAGTTCTTC. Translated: CASSLDSGGEEQFF.

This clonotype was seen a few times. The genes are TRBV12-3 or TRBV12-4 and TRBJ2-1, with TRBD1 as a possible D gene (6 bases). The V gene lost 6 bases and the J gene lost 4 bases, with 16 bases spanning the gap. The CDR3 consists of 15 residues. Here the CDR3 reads CASRWGRGRYNEQFF. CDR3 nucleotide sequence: TGTGCCAGCAGGTGGGGGCGCGGCCGATACAATGAGCAGTTCTTC.

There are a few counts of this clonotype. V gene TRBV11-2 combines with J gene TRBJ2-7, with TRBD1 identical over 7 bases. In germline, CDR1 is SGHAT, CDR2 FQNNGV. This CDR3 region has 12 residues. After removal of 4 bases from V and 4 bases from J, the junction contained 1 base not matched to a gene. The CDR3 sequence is CASSSQGYEQYV. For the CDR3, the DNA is TGTGCCAGCAGCTCACAGGGGTACGAGCAGTACGTC.

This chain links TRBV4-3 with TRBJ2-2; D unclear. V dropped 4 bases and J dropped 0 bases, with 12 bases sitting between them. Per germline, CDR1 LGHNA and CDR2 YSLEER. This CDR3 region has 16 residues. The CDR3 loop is CASSPLSETNTGELFF. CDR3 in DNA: TGCGCCAGCAGCCCCCTTTCGGAAACGAACACCGGGGAGCTGTTTTTT.

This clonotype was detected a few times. DNA of the CDR3: TGCGCCAGCAGCCAGGGCCGCGGGGCCAAAAACATTCAGTACTTC. This gives the protein CASSQGRGAKNIQYF. The V call is TRBV4-1, the J call TRBJ2-4; D perhaps matches TRBD2 (5 bases). V lost 3 bases, J lost 1 base, and 10 bases lay in between. Germline CDR1 reads MGHRA; CDR2 reads YSYEKL. This CDR3 has 15 residues.